This is a list of T cell receptor beta chains from one sample in a study of Ad26.COV2.S vaccination and SARS-CoV-2 variants. The data were produced by immunoSEQ multiplex PCR, yet TCRdb's version contains in-frame clones alone and is incomplete. The sample shows hundreds of thousands of clones, approximately 90% of them seen only once. Source: peripheral blood, taken in a trial of Ad26.COV2.S vaccine versus placebo. These receptors were taken from a person aged 18-60 years who received the Ad26.COV2.S COVID-19 vaccine or a placebo. Each CDR3 is given with its conserved first and last residue. The D gene is left open where the match is weak. Only part of the rows carry a size: once, few, many, or a class if the clone is expanded.

V gene	clone size	CDR3 length	J gene	D gene	CDR3 DNA	CDR3 protein
TRBV7-3	once	16	TRBJ2-1	TRBD1	TGTGCCAGCAGTTTAATCCGGGACAGAACCTACAATGAGCAGTTCTTC	CASSLIRDRTYNEQFF
TRBV19	NA	13	TRBJ2-1	TRBD2	TGTGCCAGTAGTACCGGACTAGCAAATGAGCAGTTCTTC	CASSTGLANEQFF
TRBV6-5	NA	13	TRBJ2-2	NA	TGTGCCAGCATCGAAGACGGGACCGGGGAGCTGTTTTTT	CASIEDGTGELFF
TRBV7-2	NA	16	TRBJ2-3	NA	TGTGCCAGCAGCTTTGACTATTTCTCTAGCACAGATACGCAGTATTTT	CASSFDYFSSTDTQYF
TRBV5-1	NA	12	TRBJ2-5	NA	TGCGCCAGCAGCGGCTCAAGAGAGACCCAGTACTTC	CASSGSRETQYF
TRBV29-1	NA	12	TRBJ2-5	NA	TGCAGCGGCCGACTAGAGGAAGAGACCCAGTACTTC	CSGRLEEETQYF
TRBV12-5	NA	24	TRBJ1-4	NA	TGTGCTAGTGGCCGAACCGACAGTTCTCAATCCCGACCGACAGTTCTCACAACTAATGAAAAACTGTTTTTT	CASGRTDSSQSRPTVLTTNEKLFF
TRBV9	NA	16	TRBJ2-2	NA	TGTGCCAGCAGCGTAGGGGAAGGGATAAACACCGGGGAGCTGTTTTTT	CASSVGEGINTGELFF
TRBV7-2	NA	14	TRBJ2-2	NA	TGTGCCAGCAGCTTAGGACTCAACACCGGGGAGCTGTTTTTT	CASSLGLNTGELFF
TRBV9	NA	15	TRBJ2-1	NA	TGTGCCAGCAGCGCGGACGGATACTACGGGAATGAGCAGTTCTTC	CASSADGYYGNEQFF
TRBV19	NA	12	TRBJ2-5	NA	TGTGCCAGTAGGGGAAGCCAAGAGACCCAGTACTTC	CASRGSQETQYF
TRBV6-5	NA	13	TRBJ2-7	NA	TGTGCCAGCACCAACAGGGCTCCCTACGAGCAGTACTTC	CASTNRAPYEQYF
TRBV27	NA	17	TRBJ1-1	NA	TGTGCCAGCAGTTTAGTACCGCCGAGTAGATCGAACACTGAAGCTTTCTTT	CASSLVPPSRSNTEAFF
TRBV20-1	NA	14	TRBJ2-7	NA	TGCAGTGCTAGTGAAACAGGGAACTCCTACGAGCAGTACTTC	CSASETGNSYEQYF
TRBV2	NA	17	TRBJ2-6	TRBD2	TGTGCCAGCCGTAGCGGGCCTAGCCTCTCAGGGGCCAACGTCCTGACTTTC	CASRSGPSLSGANVLTF
TRBV19	NA	15	TRBJ1-2	NA	TGTGCCAGTAGTATAGCCCCGGAAGCTAACTATGGCTACACCTTC	CASSIAPEANYGYTF
TRBV6-4	once	13	TRBJ1-1	NA	TGTGCCAGCAGGACCGCGCTGAGCACTGAAGCTTTCTTT	CASRTALSTEAFF
TRBV6-1	NA	16	TRBJ2-1	TRBD2	TGTGCCAGCAGTGAGGGGACTAGCGGGAGGGGAAATGAGCAGTTCTTC	CASSEGTSGRGNEQFF
TRBV28	NA	18	TRBJ2-3	TRBD1	TGTGCCAGCAGACAGCACCGGACAGGGAGGTTTCGTACAGATACGCAGTATTTT	CASRQHRTGRFRTDTQYF
TRBV28	NA	12	TRBJ2-3	NA	TGTGCCAGCAGTTCCCCTCGGGATACGCAGTATTTT	CASSSPRDTQYF
TRBV5-1	NA	14	TRBJ1-1	NA	TGCGCCAGCAGCCTGGGACCCGCGAACACTGAAGCTTTCTTT	CASSLGPANTEAFF
TRBV6-6	few	14	TRBJ2-3	TRBD1	TGTGCCAGCAATGGCAGGGGGAGCACAGATACGCAGTATTTT	CASNGRGSTDTQYF
TRBV5-8	NA	14	TRBJ1-4	TRBD1	TGTGCCAGCAGCTTGGGACAGGGTCCTGAAAAACTGTTTTTT	CASSLGQGPEKLFF
TRBV6-1	NA	16	TRBJ2-7	NA	TGTGCCAGCAGTGAAGAGTTCGGGGACACCTACTACGAGCAGTACTTC	CASSEEFGDTYYEQYF
TRBV5-6	NA	15	TRBJ2-1	TRBD2	TGTGCCAGCAGCTTGGATCTAGCGGGGACCACTAAGCAGTTCTTC	CASSLDLAGTTKQFF
TRBV7-8	NA	17	TRBJ2-2	TRBD2	TGTGCCAGCAGCTTAGGCGCCGGGACTAGCATTACCGGGGAGCTGTTTTTT	CASSLGAGTSITGELFF
TRBV10-3	few	14	TRBJ2-1	TRBD2	TGTGCCACCGCTAGCGGGAGGATGTACAATGAGCAGTTCTTC	CATASGRMYNEQFF
TRBV19	once	14	TRBJ2-1	NA	TGTGCCAGTAGTATAGGTAGCGCCTACAATGAGCAGTTCTTC	CASSIGSAYNEQFF
TRBV7-9	NA	13	TRBJ2-1	NA	TGTGCCAGCAGCACCGGGGGAGTTGGTGAGCAGTTCTTC	CASSTGGVGEQFF
TRBV7-9	few	13	TRBJ1-5	NA	TGTGCCAGCAGCTTAGGGGGGTTAGAGCCCCAGCATTTT	CASSLGGLEPQHF
TRBV14	medium-sized	15	TRBJ1-6	NA	TGTGCCAGCAGCCAAGGGTGGGGTTTTGGTTCACCCCTCCACTTT	CASSQGWGFGSPLHF
TRBV9	NA	18	TRBJ2-6	TRBD2	TGTGCCAGCAGCGTAGCTTCAGCGGGAGTGGTTGGGGCCAACGTCCTGACTTTC	CASSVASAGVVGANVLTF
TRBV28	NA	15	TRBJ1-4	TRBD1	TGTGCCAGCGGGACAGGGGGGACCCCCTATGAAAAACTGTTTTTT	CASGTGGTPYEKLFF
TRBV28	NA	12	TRBJ1-5	NA	TGTGCCAGCGGTCTACTCAGGGGCCCCTTGCATTTT	CASGLLRGPLHF
TRBV5-1	NA	16	TRBJ2-3	TRBD1	TGCGCCAGCAGCTCCCGCGGGACAGGCAGCACAGATACGCAGTATTTT	CASSSRGTGSTDTQYF
TRBV7-9	NA	15	TRBJ1-1	NA	TGTGCCAGCAGCTTAGTAGGCGTATTGTACACTGAAGCTTTCTTT	CASSLVGVLYTEAFF
TRBV2	NA	15	TRBJ1-4	TRBD1	TGTGCCAGCTCACGACAGGGCGGGACTAATGAAAAACTGTTTTTT	CASSRQGGTNEKLFF
TRBV19	NA	15	TRBJ1-1	TRBD1	TGTGCCAGTAGTCCGCGGGACAGGGGTCGCACTGAAGCTTTCTTT	CASSPRDRGRTEAFF
TRBV5-1	NA	18	TRBJ1-1	NA	TGCGCCAGTTCACATACTACACAGGGAAGAAGGTTGGGGACTGAAGCTTTCTTT	CASSHTTQGRRLGTEAFF
TRBV7-8	few	15	TRBJ2-7	TRBD1	TGTGCCAGCAGCTTAGCGCCGGGACAGACCTACGAGCAGTACTTC	CASSLAPGQTYEQYF
TRBV11-2	once	15	TRBJ2-1	TRBD1	TGTGCCAGCAGCAAGACAGGGGCGCAAAACAATGAGCAGTTCTTC	CASSKTGAQNNEQFF
TRBV9	NA	15	TRBJ1-3	NA	TGTGCCAGCAGCGTATTTGGGGCCTCTGGAAACACCATATATTTT	CASSVFGASGNTIYF
TRBV30	NA	14	TRBJ2-3	TRBD1	TGTGCCTGGACCGGGACAGGGGGTGCAGATACGCAGTATTTT	CAWTGTGGADTQYF
TRBV28	NA	17	TRBJ1-5	NA	TGTGCCAGCAGTTTATTATCATTGGGCGCGGGCAATCAGCCCCAGCATTTT	CASSLLSLGAGNQPQHF
TRBV5-1	NA	12	TRBJ2-7	NA	TGCGCCAGCAGCCTTCCAAGCTACGAGCAGTACTTC	CASSLPSYEQYF
TRBV29-1	NA	12	TRBJ2-1	NA	TGCAGCGTTGGTTCCAGGGCCGGTGAGCAGTTCTTC	CSVGSRAGEQFF
TRBV19	NA	14	TRBJ1-5	NA	TGTGCCAGTAGTCTCCGGGACTACAATCAGCCCCAGCATTTT	CASSLRDYNQPQHF